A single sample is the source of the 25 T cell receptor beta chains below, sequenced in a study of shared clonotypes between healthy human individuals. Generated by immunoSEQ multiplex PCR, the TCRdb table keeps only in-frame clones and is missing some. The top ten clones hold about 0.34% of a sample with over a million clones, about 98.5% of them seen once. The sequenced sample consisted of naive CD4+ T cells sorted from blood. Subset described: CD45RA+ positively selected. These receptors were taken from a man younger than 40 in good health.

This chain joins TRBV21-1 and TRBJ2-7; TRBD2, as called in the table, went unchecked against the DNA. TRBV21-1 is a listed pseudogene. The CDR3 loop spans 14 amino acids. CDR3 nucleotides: TGTGCCAGCAGCAAAAAGCGGAAAAACTACGAGCAGTACTTC. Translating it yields CASSKKRKNYEQYF.

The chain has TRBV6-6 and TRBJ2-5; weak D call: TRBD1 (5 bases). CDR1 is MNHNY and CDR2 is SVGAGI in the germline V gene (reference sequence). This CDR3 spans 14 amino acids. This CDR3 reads CAATIDRGQETQYF. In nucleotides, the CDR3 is TGTGCAGCAACCATTGATAGGGGACAAGAGACCCAGTACTTC.

CDR3 amino acids: CASSKTGTGSYEQYF. CDR3 nucleotide sequence: TGTGCCAGCAGCAAGACCGGGACAGGGTCCTACGAGCAGTACTTC. The gene calls are TRBV14 and TRBJ2-7; TRBD1 agrees at 9 bases. The CDR3 extends over 15 amino acids. The V and J ends lost 5 bases and 1 base, in that order; junction bases with no gene match: 6. Germline lookup yields CDR1 SGHDN and CDR2 FVKESK.

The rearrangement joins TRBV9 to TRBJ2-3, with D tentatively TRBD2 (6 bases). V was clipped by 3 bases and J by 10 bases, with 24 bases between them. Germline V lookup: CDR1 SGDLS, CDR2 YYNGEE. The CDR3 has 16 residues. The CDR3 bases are TGTGCCAGCAGCGGAGGCGGGATGGCGCCCGGGTTTGCGCAGTATTTT. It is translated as CASSGGGMAPGFAQYF.

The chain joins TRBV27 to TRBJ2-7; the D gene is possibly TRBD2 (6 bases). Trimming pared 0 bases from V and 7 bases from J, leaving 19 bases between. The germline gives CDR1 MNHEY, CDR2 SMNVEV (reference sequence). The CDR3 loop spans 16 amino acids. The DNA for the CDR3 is TGTGCCAGCAGTTTATCGAAGGTAGCGGCGGTTAGAGAGCAGTACTTC. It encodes CASSLSKVAAVREQYF.

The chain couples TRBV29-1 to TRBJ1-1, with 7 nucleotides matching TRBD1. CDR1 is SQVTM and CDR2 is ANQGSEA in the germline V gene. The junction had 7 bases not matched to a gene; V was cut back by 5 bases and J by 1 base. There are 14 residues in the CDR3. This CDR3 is CSVHRGSANTEAFF. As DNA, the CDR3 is TGCAGCGTTCACAGGGGATCAGCGAACACTGAAGCTTTCTTT. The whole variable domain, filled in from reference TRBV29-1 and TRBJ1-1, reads SAVISQKPSRDICQRGTSLTIQCQVDSQVTMMFWYRQQPGQSLTLIATANQGSEATYESGFVIDKFPISRPNLTFSTLTVSNMSPEDSSIYLCSVHRGSANTEAFFGQGTRLTVV.

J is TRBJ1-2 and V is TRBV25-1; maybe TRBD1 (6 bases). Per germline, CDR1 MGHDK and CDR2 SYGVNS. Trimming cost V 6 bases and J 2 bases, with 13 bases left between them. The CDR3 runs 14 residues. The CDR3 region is CASSRTDGNYGYTF. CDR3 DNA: TGTGCCAGCAGCAGGACAGACGGAAACTATGGCTACACCTTC.

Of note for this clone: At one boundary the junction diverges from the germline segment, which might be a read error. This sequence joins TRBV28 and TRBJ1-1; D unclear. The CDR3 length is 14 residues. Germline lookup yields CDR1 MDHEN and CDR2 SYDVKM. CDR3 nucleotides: TGTGCCAGCAGTTTAATCGTATCCCGGGATTGGGAAGCCTTT. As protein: CASSLIVSRDWEAF. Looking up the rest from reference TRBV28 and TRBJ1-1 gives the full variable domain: DVKVTQSSRYLVKRTGEKVFLECVQDMDHENMFWYRQDPGLGLRLIYFSYDVKMKEKGDIPEGYSVSREKKERFSLILESASTNQTSMYLCASSLIVSRDWEAFGQGTRLTVV.

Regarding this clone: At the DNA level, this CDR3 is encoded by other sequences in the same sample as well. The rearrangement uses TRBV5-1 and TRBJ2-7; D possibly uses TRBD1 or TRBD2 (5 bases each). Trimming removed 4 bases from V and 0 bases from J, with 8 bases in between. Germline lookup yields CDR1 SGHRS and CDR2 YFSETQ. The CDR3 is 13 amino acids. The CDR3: CASSPGSSYEQYF. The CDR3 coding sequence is TGCGCCAGCAGCCCAGGGAGCTCCTACGAGCAGTACTTC.

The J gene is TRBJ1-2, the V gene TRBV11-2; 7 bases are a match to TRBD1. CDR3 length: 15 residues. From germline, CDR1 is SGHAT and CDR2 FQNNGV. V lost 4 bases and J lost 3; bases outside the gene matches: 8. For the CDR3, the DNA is TGTGCCAGCAGCTCACCGACAGGGAGAGACTATGGCTACACCTTC. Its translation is CASSSPTGRDYGYTF. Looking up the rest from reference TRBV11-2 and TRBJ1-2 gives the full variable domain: EAGVAQSPRYKIIEKRQSVAFWCNPISGHATLYWYQQILGQGPKLLIQFQNNGVVDDSQLPKDRFSAERLKGVDSTLKIQPAKLEDSAVYLCASSSPTGRDYGYTFGSGTRLTVV.

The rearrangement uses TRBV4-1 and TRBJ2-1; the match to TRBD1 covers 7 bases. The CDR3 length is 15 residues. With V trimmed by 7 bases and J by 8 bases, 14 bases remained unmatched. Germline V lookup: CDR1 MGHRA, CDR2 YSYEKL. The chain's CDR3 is CASTRSGTVFYEQFF. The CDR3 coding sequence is TGCGCCAGCACCCGCTCTGGGACAGTGTTCTATGAGCAGTTCTTC.

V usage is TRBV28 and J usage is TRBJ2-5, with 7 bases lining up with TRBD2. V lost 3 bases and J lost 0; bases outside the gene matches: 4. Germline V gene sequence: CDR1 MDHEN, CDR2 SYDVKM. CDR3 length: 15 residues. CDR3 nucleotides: TGTGCCAGCAGTTTGGGAGGGTGGGACCAAGAGACCCAGTACTTC. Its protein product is CASSLGGWDQETQYF.

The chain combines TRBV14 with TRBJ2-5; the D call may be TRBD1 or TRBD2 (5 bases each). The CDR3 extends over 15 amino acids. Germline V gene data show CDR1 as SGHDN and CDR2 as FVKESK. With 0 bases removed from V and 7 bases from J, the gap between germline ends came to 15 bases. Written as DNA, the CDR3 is TGTGCCAGCAGCCAAGATCTGATAGGGACCGGGACCCAGTACTTC. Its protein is CASSQDLIGTGTQYF.

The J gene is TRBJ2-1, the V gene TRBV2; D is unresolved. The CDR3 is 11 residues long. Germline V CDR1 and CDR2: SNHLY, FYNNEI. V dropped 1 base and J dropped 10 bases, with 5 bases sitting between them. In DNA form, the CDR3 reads TGTGCCAGCAGTGAAGTCCCCGAGCAGTTCTTC. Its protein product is CASSEVPEQFF.

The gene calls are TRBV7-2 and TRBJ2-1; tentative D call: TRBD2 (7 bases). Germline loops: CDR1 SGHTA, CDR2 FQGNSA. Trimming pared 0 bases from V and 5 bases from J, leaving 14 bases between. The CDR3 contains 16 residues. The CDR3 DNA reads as TGTGCCAGCAGCTTAGCCGGGGGGCTGTTCGACAATGAGCAGTTCTTC. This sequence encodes CASSLAGGLFDNEQFF. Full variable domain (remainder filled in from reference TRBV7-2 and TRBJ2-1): GAGVSQSPSNKVTEKGKDVELRCDPISGHTALYWYRQSLGQGLEFLIYFQGNSAPDKSGLPSDRFSAERTGGSVSTLTIQRTQQEDSAVYLCASSLAGGLFDNEQFFGPGTRLTVL.

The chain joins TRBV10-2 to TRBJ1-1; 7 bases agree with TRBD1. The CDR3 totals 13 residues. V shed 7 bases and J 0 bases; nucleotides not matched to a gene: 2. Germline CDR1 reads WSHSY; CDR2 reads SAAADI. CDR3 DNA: TGCGCCAGCAAGGGACAGATGAACACTGAAGCTTTCTTT. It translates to CASKGQMNTEAFF.

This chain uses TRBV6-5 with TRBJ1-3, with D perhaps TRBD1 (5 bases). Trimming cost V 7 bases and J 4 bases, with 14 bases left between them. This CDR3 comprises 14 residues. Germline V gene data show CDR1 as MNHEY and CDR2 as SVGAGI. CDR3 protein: CASTGGYLGNTIYF. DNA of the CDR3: TGTGCCAGCACTGGGGGGTATTTAGGAAACACCATATATTTT.

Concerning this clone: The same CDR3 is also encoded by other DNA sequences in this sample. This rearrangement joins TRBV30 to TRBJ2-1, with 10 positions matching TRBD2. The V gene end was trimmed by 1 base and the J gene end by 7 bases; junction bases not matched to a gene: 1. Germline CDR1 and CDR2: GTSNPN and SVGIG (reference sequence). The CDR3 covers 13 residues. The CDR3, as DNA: TGTGCCTGGAGTGGTAGCGGGAGGAATGAGCAGTTCTTC. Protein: CAWSGSGRNEQFF.

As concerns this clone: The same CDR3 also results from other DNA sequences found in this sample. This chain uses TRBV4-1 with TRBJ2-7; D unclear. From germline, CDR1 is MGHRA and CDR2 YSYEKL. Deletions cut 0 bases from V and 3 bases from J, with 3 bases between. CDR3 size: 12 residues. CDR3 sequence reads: CASSQDSYEQYF. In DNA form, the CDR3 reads TGCGCCAGCAGCCAAGATAGCTACGAGCAGTACTTC.

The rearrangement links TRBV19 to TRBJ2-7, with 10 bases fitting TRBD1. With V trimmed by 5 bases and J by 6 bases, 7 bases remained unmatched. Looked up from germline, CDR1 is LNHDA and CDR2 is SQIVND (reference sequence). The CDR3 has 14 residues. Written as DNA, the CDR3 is TGTGCCAGTAGTGTCGGGACAGGGGATCCCGAGCAGTACTTC. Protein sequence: CASSVGTGDPEQYF.

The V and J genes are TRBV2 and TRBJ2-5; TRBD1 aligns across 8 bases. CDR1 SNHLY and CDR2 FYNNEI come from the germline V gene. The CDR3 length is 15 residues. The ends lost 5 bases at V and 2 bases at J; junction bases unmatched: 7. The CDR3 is CASSRDRGKQETQYF. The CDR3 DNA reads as TGTGCCAGCAGTAGAGACAGGGGCAAGCAAGAGACCCAGTACTTC.

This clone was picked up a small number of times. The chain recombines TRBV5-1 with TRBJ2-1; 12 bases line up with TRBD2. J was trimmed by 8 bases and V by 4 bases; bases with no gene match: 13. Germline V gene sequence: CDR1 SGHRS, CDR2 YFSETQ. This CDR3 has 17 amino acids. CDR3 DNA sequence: TGCGCCAGCAGCCCATATATGGCTAGCGGGAGGGCCCATGAGCAGTTCTTC. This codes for CASSPYMASGRAHEQFF.

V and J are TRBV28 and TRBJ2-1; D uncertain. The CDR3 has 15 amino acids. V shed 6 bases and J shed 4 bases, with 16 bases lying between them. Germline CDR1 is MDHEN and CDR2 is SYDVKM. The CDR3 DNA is TGTGCCAGCAGCCCTACCTTACCCGTTTACAATGAGCAGTTCTTC. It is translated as CASSPTLPVYNEQFF.

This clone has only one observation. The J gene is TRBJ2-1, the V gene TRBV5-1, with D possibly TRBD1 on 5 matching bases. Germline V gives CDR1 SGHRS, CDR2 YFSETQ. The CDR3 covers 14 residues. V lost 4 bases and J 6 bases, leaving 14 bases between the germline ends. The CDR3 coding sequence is TGCGCCAGCAGCGCCCAGGGAAGGGGCAATGAGCAGTTCTTC. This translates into CASSAQGRGNEQFF.

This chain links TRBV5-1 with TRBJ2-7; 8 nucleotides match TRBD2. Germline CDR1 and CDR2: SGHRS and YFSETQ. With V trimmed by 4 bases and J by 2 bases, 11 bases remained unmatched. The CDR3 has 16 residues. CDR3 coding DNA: TGCGCCAGCAGCCGACAGAATAGCGGGGTTACCTACGAGCAGTACTTC. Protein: CASSRQNSGVTYEQYF.